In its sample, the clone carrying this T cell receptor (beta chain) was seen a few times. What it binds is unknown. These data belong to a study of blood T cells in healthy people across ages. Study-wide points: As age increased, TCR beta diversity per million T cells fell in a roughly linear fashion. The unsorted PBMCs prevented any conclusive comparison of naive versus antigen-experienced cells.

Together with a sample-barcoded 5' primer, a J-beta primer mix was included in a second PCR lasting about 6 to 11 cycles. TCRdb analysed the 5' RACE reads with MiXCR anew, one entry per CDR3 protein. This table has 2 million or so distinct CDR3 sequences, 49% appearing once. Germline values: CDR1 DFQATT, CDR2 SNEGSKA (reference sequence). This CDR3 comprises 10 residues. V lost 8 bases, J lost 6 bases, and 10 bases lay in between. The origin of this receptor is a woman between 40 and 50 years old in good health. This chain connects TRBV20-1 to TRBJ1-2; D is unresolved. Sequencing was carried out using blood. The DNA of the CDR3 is TGCAGTCAGATGGGCGATGGCTACACCTTC. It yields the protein CSQMGDGYTF.